The sequence of this T cell receptor (beta chain) was determined in a study of technical replicates of blood from a few donors. CDR1 and CDR2 from the germline V gene are KGHSH and LQKENI. Between the trimmed V and J ends, which lost 5 bases and 7 bases, there was a span of 15 bases. The CDR3 is made up of 14 amino acids. The table came from immunoSEQ multiplex PCR; TCRdb's copy has only in-frame clones and leaves some out. The table has about 100,000 clones, roughly 95% seen once. The chain couples TRBV18 to TRBJ1-5; D gene unclear. The TCR comes from a human donor in good health. Sequencing was carried out using T cells isolated from PBMCs. As DNA, the CDR3 is TGTGCCAGCTCAGCCATTGGCCCCGGGCAGCCCCAGCATTTT. Translation gives CASSAIGPGQPQHF.